This T cell receptor beta chain was sequenced during a study of T cells in Graves' hyperthyroidism and ophthalmopathy. Clinical symptoms, serum thyroxine and TRAb, thyroid ultrasound and orbital computed tomography together formed the diagnostic basis. TCR beta CDR3 regions were amplified from RNA. The TCR CDR3 first-round RT-PCR relied on the HTBI primer set. Each CDR3 protein is one row after TCRdb ran MiXCR on the multiplex PCR reads. In the table there are 250,000 or so distinct CDR3 sequences, roughly 15% of which are singletons. This clonotype has at least ten counts. Its antigen is unknown. Study-level findings and limits: Most expanded thyroid clonotypes above 0.001 recurred in blood.

The TCR comes from a woman aged 50 to 60 with Graves' hyperthyroidism that later progressed to Graves' ophthalmopathy. Sequences were obtained from blood.

CDR3 residues: CASSLENPGAGNTIYF. The CDR3 DNA sequence: TGTGCCAGCAGCTTAGAGAACCCCGGGGCTGGAAACACCATATATTTT. The rearrangement joins TRBV7-8 to TRBJ1-3, with D unresolved. The ends were cut back, 1 base at V and 2 bases at J, with 12 bases in the middle. The CDR3 runs 16 residues. Germline V gene sequence: CDR1 SGHVS, CDR2 FQNEAQ.